Following are 24 T cell receptor beta chains from one sample sequenced in a study of cytomegalovirus exposure and HLA in healthy donors. PCR primers comprised 60 Vbeta and 13 Jbeta primers. Clones were sequenced by immunoSEQ multiplex PCR, and TCRdb holds only the in-frame ones, with some missing. This sample has some 140,000 clones, with more than 75% found just once. The sample was PBMCs. These receptors all stem from a young man in good health and CMV-seronegative.

The chain couples TRBV6-5 to TRBJ2-7; tentatively, D is TRBD2 (6 bases). The V and J ends lost 2 bases and 4 bases respectively, with 15 bases between them. The germline V gene has CDR1 MNHEY and CDR2 SVGAGI. This CDR3 has 15 residues. The CDR3 protein is CASSYPTRGVYEQYF. CDR3 nucleotide sequence: TGTGCCAGCAGTTACCCTACTCGCGGGGTTTACGAGCAGTACTTC.

The rearrangement links TRBV7-9 to TRBJ1-1; D gene ambiguous. V lost 2 bases, J lost 11 bases, and 21 bases lay in between. CDR1 is SEHNR, CDR2 FQNEAQ, per germline (reference sequence). CDR3 length equals 15 residues. CDR3 sequence: CASSLWIQPVDRAFF. The CDR3 coding sequence is TGTGCCAGCAGCTTATGGATACAGCCGGTCGATAGGGCTTTCTTT.

The V and J genes are TRBV7-9 and TRBJ2-7; 8 bases match TRBD1. Losses at the gene ends were 1 base for V and 3 bases for J; bases not matched to a gene: 5. In germline, CDR1 is SEHNR, CDR2 FQNEAQ (reference sequence). The CDR3 runs 15 residues. CDR3 DNA sequence: TGTGCCAGCAGCTTAGAGGGACAGGCTCACTACGAGCAGTACTTC. Translated: CASSLEGQAHYEQYF.

This clone was seen a single time. This chain joins TRBV19 and TRBJ1-2, with TRBD1 identical over 8 bases. Germline V gene lookup returns CDR1 LNHDA and CDR2 SQIVND (reference sequence). The CDR3 length is 14 residues. The V segment lost 6 bases and the J segment 2 bases; nucleotides outside the gene matches: 5. The CDR3 nucleotides are TGTGCCAGTAGGGAGACAGGGGCGAACTATGGCTACACCTTC. Its translation: CASRETGANYGYTF.

This chain joins TRBV13 and TRBJ2-7; TRBD2 matches at 14 bases. The V gene end was trimmed by 1 base and the J gene end by 6 bases; junction bases not matched to a gene: 8. The CDR3 length is 17 residues. CDR1 and CDR2 (germline): PRHDT, FYEKMQ (reference sequence). This CDR3 is CASSLVTSGRAFPEQYF. CDR3 sequence (DNA): TGTGCCAGCAGCTTAGTGACTAGCGGGAGGGCGTTCCCCGAGCAGTACTTC.

V is TRBV5-6 and J is TRBJ2-7; no firm D call. Germline V gene lookup returns CDR1 SGHDT and CDR2 YYEEEE. V dropped 0 bases and J dropped 4 bases, with 5 bases sitting between them. The CDR3 is 12 amino acids. CDR3 coding DNA: TGTGCCAGCAGCTTGGGGCGGTACGAGCAGTACTTC. Translating it yields CASSLGRYEQYF.

The chain has TRBV28 and TRBJ1-2; possible D gene TRBD1, 6 bases. The V gene's germline CDR1 is MDHEN and CDR2 SYDVKM. CDR3 length: 14 amino acids. V dropped 6 bases and J dropped 4 bases, with 15 bases sitting between them. CDR3 loop: CASSSGQSPYGYTF. CDR3 sequence (DNA): TGTGCCAGCAGCTCCGGACAGTCTCCCTATGGCTACACCTTC.

The chain links TRBV2 to TRBJ1-2; D might be TRBD1 (6 bases). The CDR3 extends over 14 amino acids. Trimming cost V 7 bases and J 5 bases, with 17 bases left between them. CDR1 and CDR2 (germline): SNHLY, FYNNEI. Here the CDR3 DNA reads TGTGCCAGCAATTCTCCCAGGGGTCGATATGGCTACACCTTC. This encodes CASNSPRGRYGYTF.

The chain is built from TRBV6-1 and TRBJ2-5; D is uncertain. From germline, CDR1 is MNHNS and CDR2 SASEGT. V was clipped by 7 bases and J by 1 base, with 10 bases between them. The CDR3 runs 13 residues. CDR3: CASTHPSQETQYF. CDR3 bases: TGTGCCAGCACCCACCCTAGCCAAGAGACCCAGTACTTC.

This sequence joins TRBV7-8 and TRBJ1-1; 8 bases match TRBD1. CDR3 length: 16 residues. Germline V CDR1 and CDR2: SGHVS, FQNEAQ. Trimming cost V 0 bases and J 6 bases; bases outside gene matches: 9. The CDR3 nucleotides are TGTGCCAGCAGCTTAGCGGAAAGCAGGGGGCGGCCTGAAGCTTTCTTT. Protein: CASSLAESRGRPEAFF.

The chain is built from TRBV6-4 and TRBJ1-2; weak D call: TRBD1 (6 bases). Looked up from germline, CDR1 is MRHNA and CDR2 is SNTAGT. The CDR3 consists of 13 residues. V was pared by 6 bases and J by 4 bases, with 12 bases between. CDR3 in amino acids: CASRQGFGYGYTF. CDR3 in DNA: TGTGCCAGCAGACAGGGATTCGGCTATGGCTACACCTTC.

The chain has TRBV7-2 and TRBJ1-2; 7 positions match TRBD1. Germline V gene sequence: CDR1 SGHTA, CDR2 FQGNSA. After removal of 6 bases from V and 4 bases from J, the junction contained 5 bases not matched to a gene. The CDR3 contains 13 residues. The CDR3 region is CASSPGQLYGYTF. The DNA of the CDR3 is TGTGCCAGCAGTCCGGGACAGCTCTATGGCTACACCTTC.

Regarding this clone: This same CDR3 is encoded by further DNA sequences in the sample. This chain links TRBV28 with TRBJ2-7; D is undetermined. The CDR3 totals 11 residues. The V end was cut by 3 bases, the J end by 4 bases, with 4 bases between. CDR1 is MDHEN and CDR2 is SYDVKM in the germline V gene. This chain's CDR3 is CASSLRYEQYF. The CDR3 bases are TGTGCCAGCAGTTTGAGGTACGAGCAGTACTTC.

The chain employs TRBV4-3 and TRBJ2-5, with 14 bases that match TRBD2. Germline lookup yields CDR1 LGHNA and CDR2 YSLEER. The CDR3 has 17 amino acids. V shed 0 bases, J shed 6 bases, and the junction held 6 bases outside the gene matches. CDR3 sequence reads: CASSQDRGLAGVKTQYF. CDR3 coding DNA: TGCGCCAGCAGCCAAGATAGGGGACTAGCGGGAGTTAAGACCCAGTACTTC.

This clone appeared once. The chain recombines TRBV18 with TRBJ2-7; tentative D call: TRBD2 (5 bases). The length of the CDR3 is 14 residues. From germline, CDR1 is KGHSH and CDR2 LQKENI. V dropped 3 bases and J dropped 2 bases, with 11 bases sitting between them. The CDR3 coding sequence is TGTGCCAGCTCACCGTTGGACGGGACCTACGAGCAGTACTTC. Its protein product is CASSPLDGTYEQYF.

The table lists this clone with a few counts. The J gene is TRBJ2-3, the V gene TRBV21-1; the table's D call, TRBD1, has no DNA check behind it. TRBV21-1 represents a pseudogene. CDR3 length: 21 residues. This CDR3 is CASSASLRDRGVRVRTDTQYF. In DNA form, the CDR3 reads TGTGCCAGCAGCGCATCTCTCCGGGACAGGGGTGTGCGGGTGAGGACAGATACGCAGTATTTT.

This chain connects TRBV4-3 to TRBJ2-1; possibly TRBD2 for D (5 bases). The CDR3 contains 18 residues. Germline CDR1 reads LGHNA; CDR2 reads YSLEER. V was clipped by 1 base and J by 4 bases, with 20 bases between them. CDR3 nucleotide sequence: TGCGCCAGCAGCCAAGTTACCAGCGGCCCAGAGAAATACAATGAGCAGTTCTTC. Its protein product is CASSQVTSGPEKYNEQFF.

This clone was recorded a few times. The rearrangement uses TRBV5-1 and TRBJ1-4; TRBD1 matches 9 bases. The V gene end was trimmed by 4 bases and the J gene end by 8 bases; junction bases not matched to a gene: 12. The germline CDR1 and CDR2 sequences are SGHRS and YFSETQ. The CDR3 consists of 16 residues. This CDR3 is CASSPLLQGAGEKLFF. In DNA, the CDR3 is TGCGCCAGCAGCCCACTCCTACAGGGGGCGGGAGAAAAACTGTTTTTT.

This chain connects TRBV19 to TRBJ1-3, with 8 bases fitting TRBD1. CDR1 LNHDA and CDR2 SQIVND come from the germline V gene (reference sequence). The CDR3 spans 15 residues. Losses at the gene ends were 9 bases for V and 3 bases for J; bases not matched to a gene: 10. CDR3 sequence (DNA): TGTGCCAGCGGAGCAGGGGGCGGTTTTGGAAACACCATATATTTT. This translates into CASGAGGGFGNTIYF.

This chain connects TRBV9 to TRBJ1-2; the D gene is possibly TRBD1 (5 bases). V lost 0 bases, J lost 2 bases, and 17 bases lay in between. This CDR3 is 17 amino acids long. Germline V CDR1 and CDR2: SGDLS, YYNGEE. As DNA, the CDR3 is TGTGCCAGCAGCGTAGCGAGGCAGGGCCACCCCAACTATGGCTACACCTTC. Translating gives CASSVARQGHPNYGYTF. The full variable domain, with the rest looked up from reference TRBV9 and TRBJ1-2, is DSGVTQTPKHLITATGQRVTLRCSPRSGDLSVYWYQQSLDQGLQFLIQYYNGEERAKGNILERFSAQQFPDLHSELNLSSLELGDSALYFCASSVARQGHPNYGYTFGSGTRLTVV.

V gene TRBV7-8 combines with J gene TRBJ2-7, with 9 nucleotides matching TRBD1. From germline, CDR1 is SGHVS and CDR2 FQNEAQ. CDR3 size: 17 residues. V gave up 1 base and J gave up 6 bases; unmatched junction bases: 13. Here the CDR3 reads CASSLGLSGQGIGEQYF. The CDR3, as DNA: TGTGCCAGCAGCTTAGGCCTTTCGGGACAGGGAATTGGCGAGCAGTACTTC.

This clone appeared a few times. The chain carries TRBV4-2 and TRBJ2-1; 7 bases are shared with TRBD2. This CDR3 contains 16 residues. The junction had 10 bases not matched to a gene; V was cut back by 1 base and J by 7 bases. Germline assignment: CDR1 LGHNA and CDR2 YNFKEQ. This CDR3 reads CASSQGAGEGRNEQFF. For the CDR3, the DNA is TGTGCCAGCAGCCAAGGGGCGGGGGAGGGTCGGAATGAGCAGTTCTTC.

By proportion, this clone is medium-sized. The V gene is TRBV6-5, the J gene TRBJ2-7; 10 bases match TRBD2. There are 15 residues in the CDR3. Germline CDR1 is MNHEY and CDR2 is SVGAGI. J was trimmed by 7 bases and V by 6 bases; bases with no gene match: 12. This CDR3 reads CASSPGAGGPREQYF. CDR3 nucleotides: TGTGCCAGCAGCCCTGGAGCGGGAGGGCCTAGGGAGCAGTACTTC.

The V call is TRBV5-1, the J call TRBJ2-3; the match to TRBD2 covers 9 bases. The V gene's germline CDR1 is SGHRS and CDR2 YFSETQ. V was pared by 1 base and J by 4 bases, with 10 bases of the junction left unmatched. This CDR3 is built from 17 residues. Here the CDR3 reads CASSLFRGGRASDTQYF. The CDR3 coding sequence is TGCGCCAGCAGCTTGTTTAGGGGCGGGAGGGCCTCAGATACGCAGTATTTT.